The entry below gives a single T cell receptor (beta chain) sequence along with its context. Its antigen is as yet unknown. CDR1 and CDR2 (germline): SEHNR, FQNEAQ (reference sequence). The germline V and J ends were trimmed by 4 bases and 1 base, with 8 bases remaining between them. CDR3 size: 14 residues. An approximately 180 ng quantity of DNA, 30,000 to 35,000 T cell genomes, went into the sorted-subset replicate PCRs. Here immunoSEQ multiplex PCR was the method, and the copy in TCRdb shows in-frame clones only, minus some. The sample shows about 680,000 clones, 55% to 85% of them seen only once. These data belong to a study of shared clonotypes between healthy human individuals. Study-level points and caveats: Sorted-subset sequencing was shown by rarefaction to be incomplete despite large depth.

Sequenced material: memory CD4+ T cells sorted from blood. The sample's subset: CD45RA-negative fraction. The chain joins TRBV7-9 to TRBJ1-5, with D maybe TRBD1 (6 bases). This TCR was recovered from a young woman in good health. This CDR3 is CASSSGGSNQPQHF. CDR3 in DNA: TGTGCCAGCAGCTCGGGGGGCAGCAATCAGCCCCAGCATTTT.